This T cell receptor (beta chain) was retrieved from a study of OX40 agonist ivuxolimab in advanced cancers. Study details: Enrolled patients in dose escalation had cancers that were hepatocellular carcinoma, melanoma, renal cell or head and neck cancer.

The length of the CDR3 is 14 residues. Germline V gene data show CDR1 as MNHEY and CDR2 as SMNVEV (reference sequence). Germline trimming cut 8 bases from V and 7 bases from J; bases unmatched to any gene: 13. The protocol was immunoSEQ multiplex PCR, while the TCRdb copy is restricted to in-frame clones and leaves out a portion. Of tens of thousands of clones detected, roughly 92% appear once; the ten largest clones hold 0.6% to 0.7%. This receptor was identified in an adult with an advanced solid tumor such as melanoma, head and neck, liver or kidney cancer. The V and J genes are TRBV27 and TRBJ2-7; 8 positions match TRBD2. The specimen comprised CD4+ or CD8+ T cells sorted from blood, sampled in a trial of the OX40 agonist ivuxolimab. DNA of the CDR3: TGTGCCAGCGGGGGACTAGGGGTATCGTGGGAGCAGTACTTC. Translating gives CASGGLGVSWEQYF.